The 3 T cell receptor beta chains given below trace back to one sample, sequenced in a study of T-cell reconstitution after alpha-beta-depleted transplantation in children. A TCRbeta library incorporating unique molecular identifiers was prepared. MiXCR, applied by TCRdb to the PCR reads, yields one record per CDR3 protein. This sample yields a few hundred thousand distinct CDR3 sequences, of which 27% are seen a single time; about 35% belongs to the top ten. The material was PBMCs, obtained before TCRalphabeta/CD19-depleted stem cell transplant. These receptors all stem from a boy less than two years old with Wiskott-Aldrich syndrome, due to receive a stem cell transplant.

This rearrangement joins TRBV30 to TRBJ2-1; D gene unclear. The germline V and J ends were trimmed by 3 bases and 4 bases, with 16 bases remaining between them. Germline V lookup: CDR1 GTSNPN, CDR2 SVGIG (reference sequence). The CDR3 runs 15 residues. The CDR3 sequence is CAWSLRALLYNEQFF. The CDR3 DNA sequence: TGTGCCTGGAGCCTTCGAGCCCTCCTTTACAATGAGCAGTTCTTC.

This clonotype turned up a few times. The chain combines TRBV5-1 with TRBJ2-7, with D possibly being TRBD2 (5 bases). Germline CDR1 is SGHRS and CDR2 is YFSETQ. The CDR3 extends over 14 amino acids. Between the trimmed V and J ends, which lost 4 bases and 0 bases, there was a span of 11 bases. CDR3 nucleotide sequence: TGCGCCAGCAGCGCTGGACTCAGCTCCTACGAGCAGTACTTC. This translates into CASSAGLSSYEQYF.

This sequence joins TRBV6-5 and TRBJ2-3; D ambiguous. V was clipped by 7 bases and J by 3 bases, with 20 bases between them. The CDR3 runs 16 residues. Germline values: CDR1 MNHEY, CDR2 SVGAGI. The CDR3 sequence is CASTSVIGSGTDTQYF. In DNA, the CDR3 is TGTGCCAGCACCTCGGTAATAGGTAGTGGGACAGATACGCAGTATTTT.